The 26 T cell receptor beta chains given below trace back to one sample, sequenced in a study of blood T cell repertoires in COVID-19. Only in-frame clones appear in the TCRdb table, and some are missing; sequencing was by immunoSEQ multiplex PCR. Here the sample spans about 130,000 clones, roughly 80% being singletons. The specimen sequenced was peripheral blood. The receptors were gathered from a woman older than 75 with acute or convalescent COVID-19.

V gene TRBV20-1 combines with J gene TRBJ2-7, with unresolved D. Looked up from germline, CDR1 is DFQATT and CDR2 is SNEGSKA (reference sequence). The CDR3 loop spans 13 amino acids. Trimming stripped 3 bases from V and 2 bases from J, with 11 bases between. The CDR3 here is CSASRRVTYEQYF. The CDR3, as DNA: TGCAGTGCTAGTCGACGGGTAACCTACGAGCAGTACTTC.

The chain combines TRBV11-2 with TRBJ2-1, with 13 bases matching TRBD2. J gave up 3 bases and V 3 bases, and 11 bases lay outside the gene matches. The length of the CDR3 is 19 residues. Germline V gene lookup returns CDR1 SGHAT and CDR2 FQNNGV. The CDR3 DNA is TGTGCCAGCAGCTTTTTCTCAGGGACTAGCGGGGCAATCTACAATGAGCAGTTCTTC. It is translated as CASSFFSGTSGAIYNEQFF.

The gene calls are TRBV27 and TRBJ1-2; unclear D gene. The CDR3 spans 16 residues. With 6 bases removed from V and 6 bases from J, the gap between germline ends came to 23 bases. Germline CDR1 MNHEY, CDR2 SMNVEV (reference sequence). CDR3 loop: CASSPGFRTFTDGYTF. The CDR3 coding sequence is TGTGCCAGCAGCCCGGGTTTTCGAACCTTTACTGATGGCTACACCTTC.

This chain joins TRBV5-1 and TRBJ1-2; 8 bases are shared with TRBD1. The CDR3 contains 13 residues. V was pared by 4 bases and J by 8 bases, with 7 bases of the junction left unmatched. Germline CDR1 and CDR2: SGHRS and YFSETQ. In nucleotides, the CDR3 is TGCGCCAGCAGCAATATTGGGACAGGCGGCTACACCTTC. The encoded protein is CASSNIGTGGYTF.

The chain uses TRBV5-5 and TRBJ1-2; TRBD1 aligns across 7 bases. Trimming took 2 bases from V and 4 from J; bases not matched to a gene: 5. The germline V gene encodes CDR1 SGHKS and CDR2 YYEKEE (reference sequence). The CDR3 runs to 14 residues. The CDR3 is CASSLPGQSYGYTF. The CDR3 DNA reads TGTGCCAGCAGCTTACCGGGACAGTCCTATGGCTACACCTTC.

The gene calls are TRBV6-1 and TRBJ2-3; D is perhaps TRBD2 (6 bases). The CDR3 contains 17 residues. V was shortened by 2 bases and J by 0 bases, with 15 bases between the two germline ends. In germline, CDR1 is MNHNS, CDR2 SASEGT. This CDR3 reads CASSERAGPVSTDTQYF. CDR3 nucleotides: TGTGCCAGCAGTGAACGTGCGGGGCCCGTAAGCACAGATACGCAGTATTTT.

This clone was observed a single time. The rearrangement links TRBV18 to TRBJ1-2; D is unresolved. The germline gives CDR1 KGHSH, CDR2 LQKENI. V was trimmed by 2 bases and J by 6 bases, leaving 10 bases between them. The CDR3 is 13 amino acids. For the CDR3, the DNA is TGTGCCAGCTCACCAGAGTTAATGAATGGCTACACCTTC. It translates to CASSPELMNGYTF.

The rearrangement joins TRBV3-1 (or the pseudogene TRBV3-2) to TRBJ2-7; D remains ambiguous. The germline CDR1 and CDR2 sequences are LGHDT and YNNKEL (reference sequence). This CDR3 contains 13 residues. The ends were cut back, 4 bases at V and 0 bases at J, with 7 bases in the middle. CDR3 sequence: CASSPFCSYEQYF. CDR3 DNA: TGTGCCAGCAGCCCGTTTTGCTCCTACGAGCAGTACTTC.

This clone was counted a single time. The gene calls are TRBV11-2 and TRBJ1-2; D gene unclear. Germline-derived CDR1 and CDR2 are SGHAT and FQNNGV. Trimming stripped 5 bases from V and 6 bases from J, with 19 bases between. The CDR3 spans 15 residues. The CDR3 DNA sequence: TGTGCCAGCAGCCCTTCCGGGGTCCAAGGAGATGGCTACACCTTC. Translating it yields CASSPSGVQGDGYTF.

This clone was seen more than once but under ten times. CDR3 amino acids: CASSHRGNTEAFF. CDR3 coding DNA: TGTGCCAGCAGCCACAGGGGAAACACTGAAGCTTTCTTT. The chain recombines TRBV6-4 with TRBJ1-1; 7 bases are a match to TRBD1. The CDR3 is 13 amino acids. In germline, CDR1 is MRHNA, CDR2 SNTAGT. Trimming at V came to 6 bases and at J to 2 bases, leaving 3 bases not matched to a gene.

The chain uses TRBV12-3 or TRBV12-4 and TRBJ1-5; D gene ambiguous. V was clipped by 7 bases and J by 3 bases, with 10 bases between them. The CDR3 extends over 13 amino acids. The CDR3 reads CASNSHTNQPQHF. The CDR3 DNA reads as TGTGCCAGCAACTCCCATACCAATCAGCCCCAGCATTTT.

The chain is built from TRBV19 and TRBJ1-1; D remains ambiguous. The CDR3 is 13 residues long. Looked up from germline, CDR1 is LNHDA and CDR2 is SQIVND (reference sequence). The V end lost 5 bases, the J end lost 4 bases, and 11 bases lay between the germline ends. CDR3 DNA: TGTGCCAGTAGTTTTAACGCGGGCACTGAAGCTTTCTTT. It codes for CASSFNAGTEAFF.

The genes are TRBV5-1 and TRBJ1-1; D remains unclear. The germline V and J ends were trimmed by 0 bases and 3 bases, with 6 bases remaining between them. This CDR3 is built from 13 residues. Per germline, CDR1 SGHRS and CDR2 YFSETQ. The chain's CDR3 is CASSLAPDTEAFF. Here the CDR3 DNA reads TGCGCCAGCAGCTTGGCCCCGGACACTGAAGCTTTCTTT.

The chain combines TRBV11-1 with TRBJ2-5, with D perhaps matching TRBD2 (5 bases). The assigned J gene may be wrong: the sequence end matches TRBJ2-7 better. The CDR3 spans 16 residues. CDR1 is SGHAT and CDR2 is FQDESV in the germline V gene (reference sequence). The CDR3 protein is CASSLTGSPSHYEQYF. The CDR3 DNA sequence: TGTGCCAGCAGCTTAACGGGATCCCCTTCTCACTACGAGCAGTACTTC.

The chain is built from TRBV7-9 and TRBJ1-1, with D uncertain. V shed 2 bases and J shed 3 bases, with 7 bases lying between them. Germline CDR1 SEHNR, CDR2 FQNEAQ (reference sequence). This CDR3 contains 13 residues. The CDR3 bases are TGTGCCAGCAGCTTAACTATGGACACTGAAGCTTTCTTT. Its protein product is CASSLTMDTEAFF.

This clone was recorded only once. The rearrangement uses TRBV15 and TRBJ1-2, with D possibly matching TRBD1 (6 bases). From germline, CDR1 is LNHNV and CDR2 YYDKDF (reference sequence). V was shortened by 3 bases and J by 4 bases, with 18 bases between the two germline ends. The CDR3 totals 16 residues. The DNA for the CDR3 is TGTGCCACCAGCAGGGAAAGGGGGGGCGGACCCTATGGCTACACCTTC. It is translated as CATSRERGGGPYGYTF. The whole variable domain, filled in from reference TRBV15 and TRBJ1-2, reads DAMVIQNPRYQVTQFGKPVTLSCSQTLNHNVMYWYQQKSSQAPKLLFHYYDKDFNNEADTPDNFQSRRPNTSFCFLDIRSPGLGDTAMYLCATSRERGGGPYGYTFGSGTRLTVV.

The rearrangement links TRBV5-4 to TRBJ2-4; 9 nucleotides match TRBD1. The V gene end was trimmed by 4 bases and the J gene end by 8 bases; junction bases not matched to a gene: 7. CDR1 and CDR2 (germline): SGHNT, YYREEE (reference sequence). This CDR3 comprises 14 residues. This CDR3 is CASSPGTGRDIQYF. The CDR3 nucleotides are TGTGCCAGCAGCCCGGGGACAGGGAGGGACATTCAGTACTTC.

The chain joins TRBV7-9 to TRBJ2-3; D is unresolved. The CDR3 length is 15 residues. V was clipped by 5 bases and J by 1 base, with 13 bases between them. Germline CDR1 is SEHNR and CDR2 is FQNEAQ (reference sequence). Here the CDR3 reads CASSLDASGTDTQYF. DNA for the CDR3: TGTGCCAGCAGCCTTGACGCCAGCGGCACAGATACGCAGTATTTT.

This clone was detected only a few times. The rearrangement joins TRBV5-1 to TRBJ1-1; possibly TRBD1 for D (5 bases). V was shortened by 5 bases and J by 7 bases, with 21 bases between the two germline ends. In germline, CDR1 is SGHRS, CDR2 YFSETQ. The CDR3 length is 15 residues. The CDR3: CASSFSQGQGVEAFF. CDR3 DNA: TGCGCCAGCAGTTTTTCTCAGGGTCAGGGTGTTGAAGCTTTCTTT.

This chain links TRBV6-2 or TRBV6-3 with TRBJ2-1; 8 nucleotides align to TRBD2. V was clipped by 2 bases and J by 4 bases; unmatched bases: 4. The CDR3 totals 15 residues. Germline assignment: CDR1 MNHEY and CDR2 SVGEGT. CDR3 in DNA: TGTGCCAGCAGTTACGGGACTAGTGTTTACAATGAGCAGTTCTTC. It yields the protein CASSYGTSVYNEQFF.

The genes are TRBV6-5 and TRBJ1-5; 7 bases align to TRBD1. Germline V lookup: CDR1 MNHEY, CDR2 SVGAGI. The CDR3 runs 14 residues. With V trimmed by 6 bases and J by 6 bases, 8 bases remained unmatched. The CDR3 is CASRISRGIQPQHF. The CDR3 DNA reads TGTGCCAGCAGAATTAGCAGGGGGATTCAGCCCCAGCATTTT.

The chain carries TRBV18 and TRBJ1-4, with 7 bases matching TRBD1. The CDR3 extends over 18 amino acids. Germline CDR1 reads KGHSH; CDR2 reads LQKENI. Unmatched junction bases numbered 10, after V lost 3 bases and J lost 0 bases. The CDR3 region is CASSPPRTGLSTNEKLFF. The CDR3 bases are TGTGCCAGCTCACCTCCCAGGACAGGATTGTCAACTAATGAAAAACTGTTTTTT. Drawing the rest from reference TRBV18 and TRBJ1-4, the complete variable domain is NAGVMQNPRHLVRRRGQEARLRCSPMKGHSHVYWYRQLPEEGLKFMVYLQKENIIDESGMPKERFSAEFPKEGPSILRIQQVVRGDSAAYFCASSPPRTGLSTNEKLFFGSGTQLSVL.

The chain uses TRBV19 and TRBJ2-3; D gene unclear. This CDR3 has 11 residues. Trimming pared 8 bases from V and 6 bases from J, leaving 9 bases between. Per the germline V gene, CDR1 is LNHDA and CDR2 is SQIVND (reference sequence). The CDR3 reads CASRVGDTQYF. In nucleotides, the CDR3 is TGTGCCAGTCGGGTCGGCGATACGCAGTATTTT.

The CDR3 DNA reads TGTGCCAGCAGTGACACGAGAGGCACAGATACGCAGTATTTT. This encodes CASSDTRGTDTQYF. The chain uses TRBV2 and TRBJ2-3; the D is unclear. V gave up 3 bases and J gave up 1 base, with 8 bases separating them. The CDR3 length is 14 residues. Germline V gene sequence: CDR1 SNHLY, CDR2 FYNNEI.

The DNA of the CDR3 is TGTGCCAGCAGTTACGAGGGACAGGGTAGTGGCTACACCTTC. Its protein is CASSYEGQGSGYTF. This chain uses TRBV6-5 with TRBJ1-2, with 9 bases matching TRBD1. J was trimmed by 7 bases and V by 2 bases; bases with no gene match: 5. This CDR3 region has 14 residues. CDR1 is MNHEY, CDR2 SVGAGI, per germline.

This chain joins TRBV30 and TRBJ2-5; tentatively, D is TRBD1 (6 bases). V gave up 4 bases and J gave up 1 base, with 10 bases separating them. This CDR3 spans 13 amino acids. Germline lookup yields CDR1 GTSNPN and CDR2 SVGIG (reference sequence). The CDR3 reads CAWTTGSQETQYF. In nucleotides, the CDR3 is TGTGCCTGGACTACAGGGTCCCAAGAGACCCAGTACTTC.